The 10 T cell receptor beta chains below come from one sample, sequenced in a study of T cell responses to AZD1222 COVID-19 vaccine. TCRdb keeps only in-frame clones here, not all; method: immunoSEQ multiplex PCR. In the table there are roughly 80,000 clones, about nine tenths of which are singletons. The sequencing used peripheral blood, collected on day 0 of AZD1222 vaccination. These receptors were obtained from an adult in good health.

This sequence joins TRBV7-6 and TRBJ1-3, with D hard to call. From germline, CDR1 is SGHVS and CDR2 FNYEAQ. This CDR3 contains 16 residues. The V and J ends lost 1 base and 1 base respectively, with 11 bases between them. DNA for the CDR3: TGTGCCAGCAGCTTAGGCCCCACGGGATCTGGAAACACCATATATTTT. Protein sequence: CASSLGPTGSGNTIYF.

This rearrangement joins TRBV7-8 to TRBJ2-6; the D gene could be TRBD1 or TRBD2 (5 bases each). The length of the CDR3 is 15 residues. The V end was cut by 1 base, the J end by 1 base, with 5 bases between. The germline V gene has CDR1 SGHVS and CDR2 FQNEAQ. The DNA of the CDR3 is TGTGCCAGCAGCTTAGGGGGGTCTGGGGCCAACGTCCTGACTTTC. This encodes CASSLGGSGANVLTF.

V is TRBV5-1 and J is TRBJ1-2; possible D gene TRBD1, 6 bases. CDR1 is SGHRS, CDR2 YFSETQ, per germline. The CDR3 is 14 residues long. Trimming removed 1 base from V and 2 bases from J, with 9 bases in between. CDR3 residues: CASSLTGPNYGYTF. CDR3 bases: TGCGCCAGCAGCTTGACAGGGCCCAACTATGGCTACACCTTC.

The V and J genes are TRBV3-1 (or the pseudogene TRBV3-2) and TRBJ2-2; 11 positions agree with TRBD2. The trim removed 4 bases at V and 5 bases at J, leaving 12 bases unmatched. In germline, CDR1 is LGHDT, CDR2 YNNKEL (reference sequence). The CDR3 spans 18 residues. CDR3 region: CASSPHPTSGTLTGELFF. CDR3 nucleotide sequence: TGTGCCAGCAGCCCCCACCCGACTAGCGGGACCTTAACCGGGGAGCTGTTTTTT.

The rearrangement uses TRBV11-2 and TRBJ2-7; 12 nucleotides match TRBD2. The CDR3 is made up of 16 amino acids. Germline CDR1 reads SGHAT; CDR2 reads FQNNGV. V shed 6 bases, J shed 1 base, and the junction held 7 bases outside the gene matches. The CDR3 sequence: CASRPSLAGGSYEQYF. For the CDR3, the DNA is TGTGCCAGCAGACCCTCACTAGCGGGAGGTTCCTACGAGCAGTACTTC. The full variable domain, rest sourced from reference TRBV11-2 and TRBJ2-7, is EAGVAQSPRYKIIEKRQSVAFWCNPISGHATLYWYQQILGQGPKLLIQFQNNGVVDDSQLPKDRFSAERLKGVDSTLKIQPAKLEDSAVYLCASRPSLAGGSYEQYFGPGTRLTVT.

V is TRBV29-1 and J is TRBJ2-7; TRBD1 matches at 8 bases. CDR3 length: 12 residues. Unmatched junction bases numbered 2, after V lost 0 bases and J lost 7 bases. CDR1 and CDR2 from the germline V gene are SQVTM and ANQGSEA. The CDR3 nucleotides read TGCAGCGTTGAAGAGACAGGGGAGGAGCAGTACTTC. Residues: CSVEETGEEQYF.

This sequence joins TRBV6-5 and TRBJ2-1; 7 bases are a match to TRBD2. V lost 2 bases to trimming and J lost 6 bases; unmatched junction nucleotides: 1. This CDR3 contains 13 residues. Germline V gives CDR1 MNHEY, CDR2 SVGAGI. CDR3 loop: CASSYGRGNEQFF. The DNA of the CDR3 is TGTGCCAGCAGTTACGGGAGGGGCAATGAGCAGTTCTTC.

The chain joins TRBV6-5 to TRBJ1-6; 10 bases line up with TRBD1. J lost 7 bases, V lost 6 bases, and 3 bases had no gene match. This CDR3 has 14 residues. The V gene's germline CDR1 is MNHEY and CDR2 SVGAGI. The CDR3 is CASSRGQGNSPLHF. CDR3 coding DNA: TGTGCCAGCAGCCGGGGACAGGGGAATTCACCCCTCCACTTT.

The chain combines TRBV30 with TRBJ2-7, with a weak D call TRBD1 (5 bases). Trimming took off 3 bases at V and 2 bases at J, with 14 bases between the two ends. Germline V gives CDR1 GTSNPN, CDR2 SVGIG (reference sequence). The CDR3 totals 14 residues. CDR3 loop: CAWRGQAGTYEQYF. The DNA for the CDR3 is TGTGCCTGGAGGGGGCAGGCAGGAACCTACGAGCAGTACTTC.

This chain uses TRBV11-1 with TRBJ2-5; 12 nucleotides agree with TRBD2. The V and J ends lost 5 bases and 5 bases, in that order; junction bases with no gene match: 9. The length of the CDR3 is 16 residues. Germline V lookup: CDR1 SGHAT, CDR2 FQDESV (reference sequence). CDR3 coding DNA: TGTGCCAGCAGCGACGGACTAGCGGGAACCCGGGAGACCCAGTACTTC. Translation: CASSDGLAGTRETQYF.